This record covers a single TCR beta chain. The read falls 3 residues short of the CDR3 end, and the missing part is taken from the germline J gene. V shed 3 bases and J shed 7 bases, with 9 bases lying between them. Germline V lookup: CDR1 LGHNT, CDR2 FRNRAP. The CDR3 spans 12 residues. The data were taken from a study of T cells in women clearing cervical HPV infection. Data came from immunoSEQ multiplex PCR; TCRdb stores just in-frame clones and leaves some out. The sample includes about 22,000 clones. The sample was blood buffy coat. The TCR comes from a woman aged 18 to 75 with a cervical HPV16 infection that either progressed to CIN3+ or cleared (not recorded which). V gene TRBV12-5 combines with J gene TRBJ1-1; TRBD1 is a possible D gene (5 bases). The CDR3 spells CASGFRQSEAFF. Partial CDR3 DNA: TGTGCTAGTGGTTTTCGACAGAGTGAA.